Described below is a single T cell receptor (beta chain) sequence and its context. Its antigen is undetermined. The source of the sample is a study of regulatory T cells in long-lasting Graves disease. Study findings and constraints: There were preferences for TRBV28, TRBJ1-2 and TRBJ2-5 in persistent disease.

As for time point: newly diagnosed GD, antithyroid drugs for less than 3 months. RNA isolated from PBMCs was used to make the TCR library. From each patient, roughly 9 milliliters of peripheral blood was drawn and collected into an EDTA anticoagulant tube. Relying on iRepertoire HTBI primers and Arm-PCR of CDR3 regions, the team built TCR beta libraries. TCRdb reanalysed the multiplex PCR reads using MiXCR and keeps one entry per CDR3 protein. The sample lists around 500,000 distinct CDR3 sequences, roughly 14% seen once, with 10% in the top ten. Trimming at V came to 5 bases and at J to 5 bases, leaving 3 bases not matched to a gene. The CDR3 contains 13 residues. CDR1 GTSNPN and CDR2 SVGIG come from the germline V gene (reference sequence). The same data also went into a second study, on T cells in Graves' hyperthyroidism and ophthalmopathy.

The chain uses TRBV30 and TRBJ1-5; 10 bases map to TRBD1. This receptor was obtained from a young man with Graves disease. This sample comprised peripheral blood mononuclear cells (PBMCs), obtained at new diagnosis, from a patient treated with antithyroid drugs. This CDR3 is CAWETGGDQPQHF. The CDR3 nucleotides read TGTGCCTGGGAGACAGGGGGCGATCAGCCCCAGCATTTT.